This entry lists 18 T cell receptor beta chains sequenced from one sample in a study of monozygotic twins with inflammatory bowel disease. TCRdb re-called the 5' RACE reads and gives one entry per CDR3 protein, without DNA. The sample holds 420,000 or so distinct CDR3 sequences. The material sequenced was blood. The source is a human donor with ulcerative colitis or Crohn's disease, or a healthy co-twin of an affected twin (not recorded which).

This CDR3 is CASSLNGGGPSGEQYF. The genes are TRBV7-9 and TRBJ2-7; TCRdb indicates TRBD2, and absent DNA this call remains unverified. The CDR3 extends over 16 amino acids. Germline V CDR1 and CDR2: SEHNR, FQNEAQ (reference sequence).

V gene TRBV7-9 combines with J gene TRBJ2-5; no DNA is available, so the TRBD2 call from TCRdb remains unchecked. This CDR3 is built from 14 residues. Per the germline V gene, CDR1 is SEHNR and CDR2 is FQNEAQ (reference sequence). CDR3 in amino acids: CASSPTGWQETQYF.

The rearrangement uses TRBV5-4 and TRBJ2-1; absent DNA, TCRdb's TRBD1 call cannot be checked. Per germline, CDR1 SGHNT and CDR2 YYREEE (reference sequence). The CDR3 has 11 residues. The chain's CDR3 is CATTLGPEQFF.

The chain joins TRBV7-2 to TRBJ1-5. Germline V CDR1 and CDR2: SGHTA, FQGNSA. The CDR3 sequence is 12 residues long. The CDR3 reads CASSFQLQPQHF.

The chain combines TRBV9 with TRBJ2-1; TCRdb proposes TRBD2, but this gene call is untestable without DNA. Germline CDR1 is SGDLS and CDR2 is YYNGEE. The CDR3 sequence is 14 residues long. The chain's CDR3 is CASSVETKRGEQFF.

The chain couples TRBV5-1 to TRBJ2-7. From germline, CDR1 is SGHRS and CDR2 YFSETQ. This CDR3 region has 15 residues. The CDR3 here is CASSLVPAQGYEQYF.

The chain recombines TRBV6-1 with TRBJ2-1; TCRdb lists TRBD1, though no DNA is available to test this call. The CDR3 totals 15 residues. Germline V gene lookup returns CDR1 MNHNS and CDR2 SASEGT. CDR3 region: CASMATGGSYNEQFF.

The CDR3: CASSLARTTDTQYF. The V and J genes are TRBV28 and TRBJ2-3; no DNA is available, so the TRBD2 call from TCRdb remains unchecked. Germline-derived CDR1 and CDR2 are MDHEN and SYDVKM. CDR3 length: 14 amino acids. Based on the CDR3 plus reference TRBV28 and TRBJ2-3, the full variable domain is DVKVTQSSRYLVKRTGEKVFLECVQDMDHENMFWYRQDPGLGLRLIYFSYDVKMKEKGDIPEGYSVSREKKERFSLILESASTNQTSMYLCASSLARTTDTQYFGPGTRLTVL.

This rearrangement joins TRBV9 to TRBJ1-1; TCRdb calls TRBD1, which cannot be checked without DNA. This CDR3 has 18 amino acids. Germline V gene data show CDR1 as SGDLS and CDR2 as YYNGEE. Here the CDR3 reads CASSAGDRGDPLNTEAFF.

This chain links TRBV5-1 with TRBJ2-3; the TCRdb call, TRBD2, lacks DNA for checking. Per the germline V gene, CDR1 is SGHRS and CDR2 is YFSETQ. The CDR3 is made up of 16 amino acids. CDR3 sequence reads: CASSLVGEGRTDTQYF.

This chain uses TRBV6-2 or TRBV6-3 with TRBJ2-3. The CDR3 spans 12 residues. The V gene's germline CDR1 is MNHEY and CDR2 SVGEGT. CDR3 sequence reads: CASTNGVSTQYF.

The chain uses TRBV4-3 and TRBJ1-1; TCRdb returns TRBD1, unconfirmable since there is no DNA. This CDR3 is built from 18 residues. Germline CDR1 and CDR2: LGHNA and YSLEER. The CDR3 is CASSQVSSTQTGNTEAFF.

V is TRBV27 and J is TRBJ2-2; no DNA is available, so the TRBD2 call from TCRdb remains unchecked. CDR3 length: 15 residues. Germline CDR1 reads MNHEY; CDR2 reads SMNVEV (reference sequence). CDR3 sequence reads: CASSRGRMYTGELFF.

The V gene is TRBV20-1, the J gene TRBJ1-2; lacking DNA, the TRBD1 call made by TCRdb goes unchecked. This CDR3 has 13 residues. The V gene's germline CDR1 is DFQATT and CDR2 SNEGSKA (reference sequence). This CDR3 is CSAGSGGNYGYTF.

The chain links TRBV20-1 to TRBJ2-3. CDR3 size: 14 residues. Germline V CDR1 and CDR2: DFQATT, SNEGSKA (reference sequence). The CDR3: CSGVLYGISDTQYF.

V is TRBV20-1 and J is TRBJ2-3; checking the TCRdb D call of TRBD2 is not possible without DNA. From germline, CDR1 is DFQATT and CDR2 SNEGSKA (reference sequence). CDR3 length equals 14 residues. The chain's CDR3 is CSAPHETFTDTQYF.

The rearrangement links TRBV3-1 to TRBJ1-1; TCRdb gives TRBD1 as the D gene, but with no DNA this cannot be confirmed. Germline V CDR1 and CDR2: LGHDT, YNNKEL (reference sequence). The CDR3 loop spans 20 amino acids. This CDR3 reads CASSQDSSGVPRKQHTEAFF.

The rearrangement links TRBV14 to TRBJ2-2; the TCRdb D gene call, TRBD2, has no DNA to confirm it. The CDR3 totals 18 residues. CDR1 and CDR2 from the germline V gene are SGHDN and FVKESK. This CDR3 is CVSSQEREAGVVPGELFF. The variable domain in full, completed from reference TRBV14 and TRBJ2-2, reads EAGVTQFPSHSVIEKGQTVTLRCDPISGHDNLYWYRRVMGKEIKFLLHFVKESKQDESGMPNNRFLAERTGGTYSTLKVQPAELEDSGVYFCVSSQEREAGVVPGELFFGEGSRLTVL.